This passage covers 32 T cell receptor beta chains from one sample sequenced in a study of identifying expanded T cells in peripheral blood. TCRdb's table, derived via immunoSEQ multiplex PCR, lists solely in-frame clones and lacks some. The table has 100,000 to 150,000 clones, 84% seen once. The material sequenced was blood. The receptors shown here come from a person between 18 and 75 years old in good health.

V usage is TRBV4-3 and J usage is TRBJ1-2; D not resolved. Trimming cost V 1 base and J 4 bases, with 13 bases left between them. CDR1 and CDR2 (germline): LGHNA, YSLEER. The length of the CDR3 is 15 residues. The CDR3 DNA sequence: TGCGCCAGCAGCCAAGTGGATGGGCAGATCTATGGCTACACCTTC. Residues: CASSQVDGQIYGYTF.

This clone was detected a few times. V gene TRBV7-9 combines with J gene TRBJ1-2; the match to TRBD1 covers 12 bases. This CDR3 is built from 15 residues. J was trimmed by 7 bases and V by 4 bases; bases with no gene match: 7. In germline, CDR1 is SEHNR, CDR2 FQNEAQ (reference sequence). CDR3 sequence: CASSYGDRGQAGYTF. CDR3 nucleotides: TGTGCCAGCAGCTACGGGGACAGGGGGCAGGCTGGCTACACCTTC.

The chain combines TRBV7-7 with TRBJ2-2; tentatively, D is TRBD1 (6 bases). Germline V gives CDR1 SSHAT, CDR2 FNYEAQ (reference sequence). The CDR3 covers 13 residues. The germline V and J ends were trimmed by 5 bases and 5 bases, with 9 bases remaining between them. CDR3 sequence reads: CASSLQGTGELFF. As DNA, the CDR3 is TGTGCCAGCAGCCTCCAGGGGACCGGGGAGCTGTTTTTT.

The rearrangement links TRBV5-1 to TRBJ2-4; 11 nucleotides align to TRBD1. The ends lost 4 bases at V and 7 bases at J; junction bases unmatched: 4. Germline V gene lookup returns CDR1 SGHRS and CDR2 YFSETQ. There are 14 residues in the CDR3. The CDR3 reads CASSPGDRGNIQYF. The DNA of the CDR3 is TGCGCCAGCAGCCCAGGGGACAGGGGGAACATTCAGTACTTC.

The CDR3 sequence: CASSVMGNTEAFF. The CDR3 DNA reads TGCGCCAGCAGCGTTATGGGGAACACTGAAGCTTTCTTT. The genes are TRBV5-1 and TRBJ1-1; D gene uncertain. The CDR3 contains 13 residues. Trimming removed 4 bases from V and 1 base from J, with 8 bases in between. Looked up from germline, CDR1 is SGHRS and CDR2 is YFSETQ.

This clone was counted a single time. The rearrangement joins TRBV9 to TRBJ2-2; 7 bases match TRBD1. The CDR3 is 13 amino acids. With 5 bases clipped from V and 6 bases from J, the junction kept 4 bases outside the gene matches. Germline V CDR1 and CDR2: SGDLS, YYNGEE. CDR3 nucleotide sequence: TGTGCCAGCAGGTCAGGGGGTGCCGGGGAGCTGTTTTTT. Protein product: CASRSGGAGELFF.

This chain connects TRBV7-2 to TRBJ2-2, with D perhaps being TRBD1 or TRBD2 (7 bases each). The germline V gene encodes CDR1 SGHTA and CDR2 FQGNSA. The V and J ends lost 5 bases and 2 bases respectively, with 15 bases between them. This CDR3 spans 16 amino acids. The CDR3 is CASSIRGRVNTGELFF. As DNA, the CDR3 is TGTGCCAGCAGCATCAGGGGGAGGGTAAACACCGGGGAGCTGTTTTTT.

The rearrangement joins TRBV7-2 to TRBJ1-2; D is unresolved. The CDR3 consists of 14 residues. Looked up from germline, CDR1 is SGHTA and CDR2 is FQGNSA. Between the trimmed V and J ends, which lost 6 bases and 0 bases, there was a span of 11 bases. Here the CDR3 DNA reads TGTGCCAGCAGTGCGGACCGCACTAACTATGGCTACACCTTC. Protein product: CASSADRTNYGYTF.

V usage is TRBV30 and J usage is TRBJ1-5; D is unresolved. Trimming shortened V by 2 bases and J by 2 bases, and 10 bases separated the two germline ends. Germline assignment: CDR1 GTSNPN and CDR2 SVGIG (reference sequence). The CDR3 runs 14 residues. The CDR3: CAWSKLAGNQPQHF. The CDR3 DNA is TGTGCCTGGAGTAAGTTGGCGGGCAATCAGCCCCAGCATTTT.

The CDR3 DNA reads TGTGCCAGCAGCTTAGTGCAGGTTTCCTACAATGAGCAGTTCTTC. Its protein product is CASSLVQVSYNEQFF. This chain uses TRBV7-2 with TRBJ2-1; no clear D gene. Germline V gene data show CDR1 as SGHTA and CDR2 as FQGNSA. The V end lost 1 base, the J end lost 1 base, and 8 bases lay between the germline ends. This CDR3 is 15 amino acids long.

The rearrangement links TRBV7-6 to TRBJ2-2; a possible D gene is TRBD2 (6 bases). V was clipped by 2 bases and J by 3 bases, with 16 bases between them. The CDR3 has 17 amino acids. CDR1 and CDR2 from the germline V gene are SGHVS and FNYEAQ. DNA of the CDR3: TGTGCCAGCAGCTTACCCGGGGGAGGATCGGACACCGGGGAGCTGTTTTTT. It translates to CASSLPGGGSDTGELFF. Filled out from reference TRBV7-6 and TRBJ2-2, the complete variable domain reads GAGVSQSPRYKVTKRGQDVALRCDPISGHVSLYWYRQALGQGPEFLTYFNYEAQQDKSGLPNDRFSAERPEGSISTLTIQRTEQRDSAMYRCASSLPGGGSDTGELFFGEGSRLTVL.

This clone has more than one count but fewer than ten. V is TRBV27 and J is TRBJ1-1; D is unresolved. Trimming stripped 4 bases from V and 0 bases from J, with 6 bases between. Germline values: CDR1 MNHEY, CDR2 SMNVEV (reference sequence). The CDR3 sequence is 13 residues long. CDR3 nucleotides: TGTGCCAGCAGTTCTGGCATGAACACTGAAGCTTTCTTT. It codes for CASSSGMNTEAFF.

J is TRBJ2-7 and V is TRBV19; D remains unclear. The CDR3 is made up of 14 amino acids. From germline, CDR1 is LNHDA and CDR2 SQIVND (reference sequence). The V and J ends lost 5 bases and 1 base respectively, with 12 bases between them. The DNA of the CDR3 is TGTGCCAGTAGTTCCCGGGCAGAATCCTACGAGCAGTACTTC. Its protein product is CASSSRAESYEQYF.

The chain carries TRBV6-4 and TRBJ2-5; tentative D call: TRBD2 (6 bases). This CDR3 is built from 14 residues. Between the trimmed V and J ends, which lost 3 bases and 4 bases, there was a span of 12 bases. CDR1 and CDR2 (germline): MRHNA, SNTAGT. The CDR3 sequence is CASSEGEESETQYF. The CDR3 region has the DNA TGTGCCAGCAGTGAGGGGGAGGAATCAGAGACCCAGTACTTC.

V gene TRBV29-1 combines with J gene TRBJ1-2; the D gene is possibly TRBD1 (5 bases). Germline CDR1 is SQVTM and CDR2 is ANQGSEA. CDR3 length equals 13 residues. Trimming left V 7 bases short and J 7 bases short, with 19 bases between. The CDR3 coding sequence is TGCAGCGCCGTCAAATCGGGACTGCGTGGCTACACCTTC. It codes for CSAVKSGLRGYTF.

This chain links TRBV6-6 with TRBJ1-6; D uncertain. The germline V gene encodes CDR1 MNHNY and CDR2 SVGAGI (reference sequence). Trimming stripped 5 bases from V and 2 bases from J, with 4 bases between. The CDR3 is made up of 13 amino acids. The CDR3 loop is CASSEPYNSPLHF. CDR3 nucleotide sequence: TGTGCCAGCAGTGAGCCCTATAATTCACCCCTCCACTTT.

The CDR3 DNA follows: TGTGCCAGCAGTGAAATGGGGGGGAACCAAGAGACCCAGTACTTC. Residues: CASSEMGGNQETQYF. This sequence joins TRBV6-1 and TRBJ2-5, with TRBD2 matching 7 bases. The CDR3 sequence is 15 residues long. Germline CDR1 reads MNHNS; CDR2 reads SASEGT. J lost 0 bases, V lost 2 bases, and 3 bases had no gene match.

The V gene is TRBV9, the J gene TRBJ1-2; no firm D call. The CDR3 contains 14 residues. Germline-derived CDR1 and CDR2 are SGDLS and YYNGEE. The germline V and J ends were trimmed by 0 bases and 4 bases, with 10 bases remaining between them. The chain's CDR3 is CASSVGPDSYGYTF. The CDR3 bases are TGTGCCAGCAGCGTAGGGCCAGATAGCTATGGCTACACCTTC.

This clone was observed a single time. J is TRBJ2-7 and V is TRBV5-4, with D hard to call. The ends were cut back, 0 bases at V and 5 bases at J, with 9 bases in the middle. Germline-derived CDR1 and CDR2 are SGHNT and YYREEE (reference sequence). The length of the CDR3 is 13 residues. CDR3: CASSLGQPNEQYF. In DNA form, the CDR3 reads TGTGCCAGCAGCTTGGGTCAGCCGAACGAGCAGTACTTC.

This chain's CDR3 is CASSLTGANTEAFF. In DNA form, the CDR3 reads TGTGCCAGCAGCTTGACAGGGGCGAACACTGAAGCTTTCTTT. The rearrangement joins TRBV7-8 to TRBJ1-1; 8 positions agree with TRBD1. The CDR3 length is 14 residues. Germline V CDR1 and CDR2: SGHVS, FQNEAQ. V lost 3 bases and J lost 1; bases outside the gene matches: 1.

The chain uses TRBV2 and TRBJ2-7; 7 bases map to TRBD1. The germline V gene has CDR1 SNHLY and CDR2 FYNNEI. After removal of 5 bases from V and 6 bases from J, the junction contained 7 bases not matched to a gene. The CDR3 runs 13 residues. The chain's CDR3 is CASSPTGQPEQYF. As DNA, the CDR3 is TGTGCCAGCAGTCCGACAGGGCAGCCCGAGCAGTACTTC.

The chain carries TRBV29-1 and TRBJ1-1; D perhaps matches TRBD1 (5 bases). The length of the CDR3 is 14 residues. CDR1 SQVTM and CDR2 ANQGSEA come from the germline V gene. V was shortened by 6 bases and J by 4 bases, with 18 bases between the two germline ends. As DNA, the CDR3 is TGCAGCGTCCGCCCCGACAGCCGGATCACTGAAGCTTTCTTT. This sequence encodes CSVRPDSRITEAFF.

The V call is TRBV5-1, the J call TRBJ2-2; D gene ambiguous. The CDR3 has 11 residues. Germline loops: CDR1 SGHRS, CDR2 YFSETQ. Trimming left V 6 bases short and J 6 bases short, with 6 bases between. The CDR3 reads CASKGPGELFF. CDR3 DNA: TGCGCCAGCAAGGGCCCCGGGGAGCTGTTTTTT.

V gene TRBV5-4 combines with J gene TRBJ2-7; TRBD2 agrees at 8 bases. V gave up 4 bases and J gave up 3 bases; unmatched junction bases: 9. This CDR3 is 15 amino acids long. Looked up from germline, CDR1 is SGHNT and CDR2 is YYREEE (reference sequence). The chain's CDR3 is CASSLREGQYYEQYF. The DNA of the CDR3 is TGTGCCAGCAGCCTACGGGAGGGGCAGTACTACGAGCAGTACTTC.

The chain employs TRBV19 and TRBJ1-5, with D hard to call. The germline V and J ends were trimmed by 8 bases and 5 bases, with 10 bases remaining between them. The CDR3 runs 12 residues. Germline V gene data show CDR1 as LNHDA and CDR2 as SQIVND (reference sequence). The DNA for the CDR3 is TGTGCCAGTGGGTCCCCCTATCAGCCCCAGCATTTT. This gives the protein CASGSPYQPQHF.

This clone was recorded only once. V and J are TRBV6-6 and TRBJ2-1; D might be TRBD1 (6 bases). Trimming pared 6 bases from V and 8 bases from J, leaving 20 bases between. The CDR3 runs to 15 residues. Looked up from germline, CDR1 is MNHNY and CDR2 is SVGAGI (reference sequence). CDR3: CASRQPGRGSHEQFF. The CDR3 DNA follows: TGTGCCAGCAGACAACCCGGCAGGGGATCCCATGAGCAGTTCTTC.

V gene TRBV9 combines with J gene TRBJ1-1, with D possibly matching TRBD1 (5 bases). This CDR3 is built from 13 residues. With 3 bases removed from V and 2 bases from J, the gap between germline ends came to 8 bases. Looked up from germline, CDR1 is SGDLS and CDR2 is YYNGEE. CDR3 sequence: CASSEGRNTEAFF. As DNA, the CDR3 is TGTGCCAGCAGCGAGGGGAGAAACACTGAAGCTTTCTTT.

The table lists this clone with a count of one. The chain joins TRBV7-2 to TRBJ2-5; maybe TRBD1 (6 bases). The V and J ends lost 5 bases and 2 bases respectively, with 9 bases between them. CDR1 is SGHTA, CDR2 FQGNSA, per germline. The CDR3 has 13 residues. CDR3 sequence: CASSLDSQETQYF. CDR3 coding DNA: TGTGCCAGCAGCCTGGACAGTCAAGAGACCCAGTACTTC.

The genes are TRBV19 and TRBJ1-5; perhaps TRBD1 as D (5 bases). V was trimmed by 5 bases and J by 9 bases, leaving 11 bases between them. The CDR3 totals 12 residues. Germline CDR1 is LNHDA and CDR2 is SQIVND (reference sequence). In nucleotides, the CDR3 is TGTGCCAGTAGTCTCCCCGGGGGGCCCCAGCATTTT. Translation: CASSLPGGPQHF.

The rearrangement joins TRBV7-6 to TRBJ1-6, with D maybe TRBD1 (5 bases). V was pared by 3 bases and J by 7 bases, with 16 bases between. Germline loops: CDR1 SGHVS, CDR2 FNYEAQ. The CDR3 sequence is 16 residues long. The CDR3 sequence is CASSLGGEKLNSPLHF. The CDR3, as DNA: TGTGCCAGCAGCTTGGGGGGGGAGAAACTAAATTCACCCCTCCACTTT.

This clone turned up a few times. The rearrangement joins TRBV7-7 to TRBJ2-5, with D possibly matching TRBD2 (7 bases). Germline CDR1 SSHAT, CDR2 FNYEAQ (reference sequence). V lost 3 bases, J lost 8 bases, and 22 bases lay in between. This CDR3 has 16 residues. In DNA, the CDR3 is TGTGCCAGCAGCTTGGGCGGGGGCTACTCCGCCGGAACCCAGTACTTC. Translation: CASSLGGGYSAGTQYF.

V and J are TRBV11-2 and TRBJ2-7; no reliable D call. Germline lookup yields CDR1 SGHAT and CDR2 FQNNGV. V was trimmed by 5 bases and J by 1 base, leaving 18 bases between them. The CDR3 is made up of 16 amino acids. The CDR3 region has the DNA TGTGCCAGCAGCCAGCTACAGCTTATAGGTTCCTACGAGCAGTACTTC. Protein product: CASSQLQLIGSYEQYF.